Presented here are 9 T cell receptor beta chains from one specimen sequenced in a study of OX40 agonist ivuxolimab in advanced cancers. Only in-frame clones appear in the TCRdb table, and some are missing; sequencing was by immunoSEQ multiplex PCR. The data contain 150,000 to 190,000 clones, roughly 94% of them singletons. The sequencing used CD4+ or CD8+ T cells sorted from blood, collected in a trial of the OX40 agonist ivuxolimab. The receptor set was obtained from an adult with an advanced solid tumor such as melanoma, head and neck, liver or kidney cancer.

The chain couples TRBV5-1 to TRBJ2-1; 7 nucleotides align to TRBD2. V lost 6 bases and J lost 3; bases outside the gene matches: 6. The CDR3 covers 14 residues. Germline CDR1 SGHRS, CDR2 YFSETQ. The CDR3 loop is CASKVLADYNEQFF. In DNA, the CDR3 is TGCGCCAGCAAGGTTCTAGCGGACTACAATGAGCAGTTCTTC.

This rearrangement joins TRBV27 to TRBJ1-2, with D possibly being TRBD1 (5 bases). Trimming pared 7 bases from V and 3 bases from J, leaving 18 bases between. From germline, CDR1 is MNHEY and CDR2 SMNVEV (reference sequence). This CDR3 comprises 15 residues. The CDR3 DNA reads as TGTGCCAGCAAAGCCGGTCCGGGGCGCGACTATGGCTACACCTTC. This codes for CASKAGPGRDYGYTF.

V gene TRBV4-1 combines with J gene TRBJ2-5; D might be TRBD1 or TRBD2, each matching 5 bases. Per germline, CDR1 MGHRA and CDR2 YSYEKL. V lost 4 bases to trimming and J lost 7 bases, with 22 bases between them. CDR3 length: 16 amino acids. CDR3 in amino acids: CASSPQSGGGLGTQYF. The DNA for the CDR3 is TGCGCCAGCAGCCCCCAATCCGGTGGGGGATTAGGGACCCAGTACTTC.

This chain links TRBV25-1 with TRBJ2-7; 13 bases are a match to TRBD2. The V segment lost 5 bases and the J segment 2 bases; nucleotides outside the gene matches: 9. CDR3 length equals 17 residues. Germline CDR1 is MGHDK and CDR2 is SYGVNS. In nucleotides, the CDR3 is TGTGCCAGCAGTCCCCGGGGACTAGCGGGGTGGGCCTACGAGCAGTACTTC. Amino acid sequence: CASSPRGLAGWAYEQYF.

The V and J genes are TRBV29-1 and TRBJ2-7; a possible D gene is TRBD1 (5 bases). The CDR3 is 11 amino acids. V lost 6 bases to trimming and J lost 3 bases, with 9 bases between them. Per the germline V gene, CDR1 is SQVTM and CDR2 is ANQGSEA. The CDR3 DNA sequence: TGCAGCGTCGCGACAGTCTACGAGCAGTACTTC. Its protein is CSVATVYEQYF.

The CDR3 DNA sequence: TGTGCCAGCAGCTTCGTGGCAGATACGCAGTATTTT. This sequence encodes CASSFVADTQYF. The chain employs TRBV5-6 and TRBJ2-3, with no clear D. Trimming took 2 bases from V and 4 from J, leaving 5 bases between them. Germline values: CDR1 SGHDT, CDR2 YYEEEE. The CDR3 is 12 amino acids.

The chain uses TRBV4-1 and TRBJ2-5; D might be TRBD2 (6 bases). There are 15 residues in the CDR3. Per the germline V gene, CDR1 is MGHRA and CDR2 is YSYEKL. Trimming took off 0 bases at V and 1 base at J, with 9 bases between the two ends. CDR3 amino acids: CASSQDGGVQETQYF. The CDR3 nucleotides are TGCGCCAGCAGCCAAGATGGCGGGGTCCAAGAGACCCAGTACTTC.

The chain recombines TRBV28 with TRBJ2-7; 9 nucleotides align to TRBD2. The CDR3 is made up of 14 amino acids. V lost 7 bases, J lost 0 bases, and 4 bases stayed unmatched. Germline V lookup: CDR1 MDHEN, CDR2 SYDVKM. The CDR3 DNA reads TGTGCCAGCACCAGTAGCGGGAGCTCCTACGAGCAGTACTTC. Its protein product is CASTSSGSSYEQYF.

V and J are TRBV5-5 and TRBJ1-1; D is unresolved. This CDR3 has 13 amino acids. Per germline, CDR1 SGHKS and CDR2 YYEKEE (reference sequence). The V gene lost 4 bases and the J gene lost 1 base, with 8 bases spanning the gap. CDR3 amino acids: CASSLRGNTEAFF. In nucleotides, the CDR3 is TGTGCCAGCAGCCTACGAGGGAACACTGAAGCTTTCTTT.